The 20 T cell receptor beta chains below come from one sample, sequenced in a study of T-cell memory formation after mild COVID-19. TCRdb re-analysed the 5' RACE reads in MiXCR, keeping a single row per CDR3 protein. This repertoire shows around 200,000 distinct CDR3 sequences, around 26% found once; its top ten account for roughly 10%. Sequencing was carried out using PBMCs or a T cell subset sorted from them (not recorded which). The receptor set was obtained from an adult woman who had mild COVID-19 (a few samples of this study predate the infection). Cell type and time point are not known.

The J gene is TRBJ1-2, the V gene TRBV9; 11 bases line up with TRBD1. V lost 2 bases, J lost 4 bases, and 10 bases stayed unmatched. The CDR3 runs to 17 residues. Germline CDR1 SGDLS, CDR2 YYNGEE. The CDR3 is CASSVTPGTGGPYGYTF. CDR3 nucleotide sequence: TGTGCCAGCAGCGTTACGCCCGGGACAGGGGGACCCTATGGCTACACCTTC.

This clonotype was seen ten or more times. V and J are TRBV3-1 and TRBJ2-1; D gene unclear. The CDR3 has 14 residues. The V end lost 0 bases, the J end lost 1 base, and 4 bases lay between the germline ends. CDR1 LGHDT and CDR2 YNNKEL come from the germline V gene (reference sequence). CDR3 in amino acids: CASSQDASYNEQFF. The CDR3 DNA is TGTGCCAGCAGCCAAGACGCGTCCTACAATGAGCAGTTCTTC.

The rearrangement uses TRBV24-1 and TRBJ1-5, with a possible D match to TRBD1 (6 bases). This CDR3 comprises 17 residues. V was cut by 8 bases and J by 5 bases, with 24 bases left in between. Per the germline V gene, CDR1 is KGHDR and CDR2 is SFDVKD. CDR3 region: CATIGFQGSINDQPQHF. The CDR3 bases are TGTGCCACCATTGGGTTTCAGGGGTCAATAAACGATCAGCCCCAGCATTTT.

The chain is built from TRBV7-9 and TRBJ2-2; D ambiguous. The germline V gene encodes CDR1 SEHNR and CDR2 FQNEAQ (reference sequence). V was shortened by 0 bases and J by 4 bases, with 3 bases between the two germline ends. This CDR3 is built from 13 residues. CDR3 nucleotide sequence: TGTGCCAGCAGCTTAGCGCCCACCGGGGAGCTGTTTTTT. Amino acid sequence: CASSLAPTGELFF.

V usage is TRBV6-1 and J usage is TRBJ2-1, with D hard to call. Trimming took 4 bases from V and 9 from J, leaving 4 bases between them. There are 10 residues in the CDR3. Germline loops: CDR1 MNHNS, CDR2 SASEGT. The CDR3 loop is CASSGIEQFF. In DNA form, the CDR3 reads TGTGCCAGCAGTGGAATTGAGCAGTTCTTC.

This clonotype was seen a few times. V usage is TRBV7-6 and J usage is TRBJ2-3; perhaps D is TRBD1 or TRBD2 (5 bases each). The V gene's germline CDR1 is SGHVS and CDR2 FNYEAQ. This CDR3 is 15 amino acids long. Between the trimmed V and J ends, which lost 2 bases and 6 bases, there was a span of 15 bases. DNA of the CDR3: TGTGCCAGCAGCTTAAGGGGAGTGGAGGCGGATACGCAGTATTTT. The encoded protein is CASSLRGVEADTQYF.

The chain employs TRBV5-6 and TRBJ1-1; no clear D gene. Trimming removed 1 base from V and 5 bases from J, with 6 bases in between. From germline, CDR1 is SGHDT and CDR2 YYEEEE. The CDR3 loop spans 12 amino acids. Written as DNA, the CDR3 is TGTGCCAGCAGCTTGTATGGTACTGAAGCTTTCTTT. This codes for CASSLYGTEAFF.

The rearrangement joins TRBV5-6 to TRBJ2-1; D is possibly TRBD2 (5 bases). With 4 bases removed from V and 4 bases from J, the gap between germline ends came to 21 bases. This CDR3 has 17 residues. Germline assignment: CDR1 SGHDT and CDR2 YYEEEE. The CDR3 reads CASSLSFAGYSYNEQFF. CDR3 DNA sequence: TGTGCCAGCAGCCTAAGCTTCGCGGGTTACTCATACAATGAGCAGTTCTTC.

This rearrangement joins TRBV7-9 to TRBJ2-5; D perhaps matches TRBD1 (6 bases). Germline-derived CDR1 and CDR2 are SEHNR and FQNEAQ (reference sequence). CDR3 length: 15 residues. Trimming pared 5 bases from V and 0 bases from J, leaving 13 bases between. The CDR3 reads CASSPSGTNQETQYF. In DNA, the CDR3 is TGTGCCAGCAGCCCCTCGGGGACAAACCAAGAGACCCAGTACTTC.

The chain links TRBV20-1 to TRBJ2-1, with D perhaps matching TRBD1 (5 bases). The germline CDR1 and CDR2 sequences are DFQATT and SNEGSKA (reference sequence). V was trimmed by 5 bases and J by 6 bases, leaving 11 bases between them. CDR3 size: 12 residues. The CDR3 DNA reads as TGCAGTGCTGAGAGACAGTTCAATGAGCAGTTCTTC. This encodes CSAERQFNEQFF.

The chain is built from TRBV29-1 and TRBJ1-2; possible D gene TRBD1, 5 bases. The V gene lost 4 bases and the J gene lost 1 base, with 10 bases spanning the gap. Germline loops: CDR1 SQVTM, CDR2 ANQGSEA. The CDR3 sequence is 13 residues long. CDR3 loop: CSVVGGINYGYTF. CDR3 DNA: TGCAGCGTTGTGGGGGGGATTAACTATGGCTACACCTTC.

This clonotype has just a few counts. This chain uses TRBV6-5 with TRBJ2-5; D is uncertain. The CDR3 length is 11 residues. Between the trimmed V and J ends, which lost 2 bases and 5 bases, there was a span of 3 bases. Germline V CDR1 and CDR2: MNHEY, SVGAGI. The chain's CDR3 is CASSYAETQYF. In nucleotides, the CDR3 is TGTGCCAGCAGTTACGCGGAGACCCAGTACTTC.

The V call is TRBV5-1, the J call TRBJ2-7, with unresolved D. Germline V gene sequence: CDR1 SGHRS, CDR2 YFSETQ. Trimming shortened V by 4 bases and J by 6 bases, and 14 bases separated the two germline ends. CDR3 length: 13 residues. CDR3 residues: CASSPSGVGEQYF. The CDR3 nucleotides are TGCGCCAGCAGCCCGTCTGGGGTGGGCGAGCAGTACTTC. The variable domain in full, with the rest retrieved from reference TRBV5-1 and TRBJ2-7, is KAGVTQTPRYLIKTRGQQVTLSCSPISGHRSVSWYQQTPGQGLQFLFEYFSETQRNKGNFPGRFSGRQFSNSRSEMNVSTLELGDSALYLCASSPSGVGEQYFGPGTRLTVT.

This clonotype was observed a few times. The rearrangement links TRBV7-2 to TRBJ1-1, with D possibly being TRBD1 (6 bases). This CDR3 contains 17 residues. CDR1 SGHTA and CDR2 FQGNSA come from the germline V gene. Trimming pared 0 bases from V and 2 bases from J, leaving 16 bases between. The CDR3 nucleotides read TGTGCCAGCAGCTTAGCTCAGGGTTTGGGGACAAACACTGAAGCTTTCTTT. Translated, it gives CASSLAQGLGTNTEAFF.

The genes are TRBV5-1 and TRBJ1-4; TRBD1 matches at 7 bases. V shed 5 bases, J shed 8 bases, and the junction held 9 bases outside the gene matches. Germline CDR1 SGHRS, CDR2 YFSETQ. CDR3 size: 14 residues. The CDR3: CASRPGGSGEKLFF. The CDR3 DNA sequence: TGCGCCAGCAGACCAGGGGGTTCAGGAGAAAAACTGTTTTTT.

This clonotype was counted a few times. The rearrangement links TRBV5-5 to TRBJ2-7; possible D gene TRBD1, 6 bases. Germline V lookup: CDR1 SGHKS, CDR2 YYEKEE (reference sequence). CDR3 length equals 15 residues. V lost 4 bases and J 2 bases, leaving 16 bases between the germline ends. The CDR3 reads CASSGGQGLTYEQYF. Written as DNA, the CDR3 is TGTGCCAGCAGCGGGGGCCAGGGCCTGACCTACGAGCAGTACTTC.

The genes are TRBV6-2 or TRBV6-3 and TRBJ2-7; TRBD2 matches 13 bases. The ends lost 6 bases at V and 1 base at J; junction bases unmatched: 3. The germline CDR1 and CDR2 sequences are MNHEY and SVGEGT. CDR3 length: 15 residues. CDR3 protein: CASREGLAGSYEQYF. The CDR3 bases are TGTGCCAGCAGAGAGGGACTAGCGGGATCCTACGAGCAGTACTTC.

The chain couples TRBV5-1 to TRBJ2-5; 8 bases align to TRBD1. Losses at the gene ends were 2 bases for V and 1 base for J; bases not matched to a gene: 4. Germline assignment: CDR1 SGHRS and CDR2 YFSETQ. The CDR3 is 15 amino acids. The CDR3 DNA sequence: TGCGCCAGCAGCTTTCGACAGGGGACCCAAGAGACCCAGTACTTC. This codes for CASSFRQGTQETQYF.

This clonotype has only a few counts. The rearrangement joins TRBV7-6 to TRBJ2-7; D is perhaps TRBD2 (5 bases). CDR3 length: 14 amino acids. In germline, CDR1 is SGHVS, CDR2 FNYEAQ. V was pared by 3 bases and J by 6 bases, with 15 bases between. Here the CDR3 DNA reads TGTGCCAGCAGCTTTAGCGTCGGCGACTGCGAGCAGTACTTC. Translating gives CASSFSVGDCEQYF.

This chain uses TRBV12-3 or TRBV12-4 with TRBJ2-7, with 10 nucleotides matching TRBD1. J was trimmed by 1 base and V by 4 bases; bases with no gene match: 7. The CDR3 extends over 16 amino acids. The CDR3 nucleotides are TGTGCCAGCAGTTCCCCGGGACAGGGGATGTCCTACGAGCAGTACTTC. This sequence encodes CASSSPGQGMSYEQYF.